The 13 T cell receptor beta chains below all came from one sample that was sequenced in a study of OX40 agonist ivuxolimab in advanced cancers. Library preparation was by the immunoSEQ multiplex PCR assay. Held by TCRdb, this immuneACCESS table contains in-frame sequences only and omits some clones. Under half of the omission traces to an unresolved V gene where checked; the cause of the rest is unknown. Present in this sample are tens of thousands of clones, approximately 86% of which were seen just once. The top ten constitute about 8.3% of the sample. Source: CD4+ or CD8+ T cells sorted from blood, taken in a trial of the OX40 agonist ivuxolimab. The receptors shown here come from an adult with an advanced solid tumor such as melanoma, head and neck, liver or kidney cancer.

The rearrangement joins TRBV4-3 to TRBJ2-1; TRBD1 aligns across 10 bases. Germline V lookup: CDR1 LGHNA, CDR2 YSLEER. The CDR3 has 16 residues. J lost 3 bases, V lost 2 bases, and 4 bases had no gene match. The chain's CDR3 is CASSQTWTGGYNEQFF. The CDR3 nucleotides are TGCGCCAGCAGCCAAACTTGGACAGGGGGCTACAATGAGCAGTTCTTC.

This chain uses TRBV6-5 with TRBJ1-3; the D is unclear. V was cut by 6 bases and J by 0 bases, with 6 bases left in between. In germline, CDR1 is MNHEY, CDR2 SVGAGI. The CDR3 consists of 13 residues. The CDR3 sequence is CASSRGSGNTIYF. Here the CDR3 DNA reads TGTGCCAGCAGCCGAGGCTCTGGAAACACCATATATTTT.

The rearrangement links TRBV21-1 to TRBJ1-1; no DNA check was done on the table's D call, TRBD1. TRBV21-1 corresponds to a pseudogene. The CDR3 totals 11 residues. The CDR3 DNA reads as TGTGCCAGCAGCAGTGTCAGGGAAGCTTTCTTT. It encodes CASSSVREAFF.

The chain links TRBV6-5 to TRBJ1-1; D remains ambiguous. From germline, CDR1 is MNHEY and CDR2 SVGAGI. The CDR3 is made up of 13 amino acids. Trimming removed 4 bases at V and 4 bases at J, with 10 bases between. CDR3 loop: CASSFQVSTEAFF. The CDR3 DNA reads TGTGCCAGCAGTTTCCAGGTTAGCACTGAAGCTTTCTTT.

This chain uses TRBV19 with TRBJ1-1, with unresolved D. V lost 3 bases, J lost 3 bases, and 14 bases lay in between. The germline CDR1 and CDR2 sequences are LNHDA and SQIVND (reference sequence). The CDR3 sequence is 15 residues long. CDR3 coding DNA: TGTGCCAGTAGTATTATCGGGGAAAAAGACACTGAAGCTTTCTTT. Translated, it gives CASSIIGEKDTEAFF.

The J gene is TRBJ2-5, the V gene TRBV11-2; D may be TRBD1 (5 bases). CDR1 and CDR2 (germline): SGHAT, FQNNGV. CDR3 length: 14 residues. V lost 1 base to trimming and J lost 2 bases, with 8 bases between them. The DNA for the CDR3 is TGTGCCAGCAGCTTAGTAGACAGACAAGAGACCCAGTACTTC. The encoded protein is CASSLVDRQETQYF.

This clone came up a few times. This sequence joins TRBV5-1 and TRBJ1-1; D is undetermined. The CDR3 covers 13 residues. The V end was cut by 7 bases, the J end by 0 bases, with 10 bases between. Germline V gene lookup returns CDR1 SGHRS and CDR2 YFSETQ. The DNA of the CDR3 is TGCGCCAGCTCCCGTCGGGTGAACACTGAAGCTTTCTTT. Encoded protein: CASSRRVNTEAFF.

The chain joins TRBV4-1 to TRBJ1-6, with 11 bases matching TRBD1. The J segment lost 9 bases and the V segment lost 0 bases, leaving 7 bases of the junction unmatched. CDR3 length: 17 amino acids. Per germline, CDR1 MGHRA and CDR2 YSYEKL. The CDR3 protein is CASSQDGTGQGGSPLHF. The CDR3 bases are TGCGCCAGCAGCCAAGATGGTACGGGACAGGGGGGTTCACCCCTCCACTTT.

The chain joins TRBV5-1 to TRBJ1-2; a weak D match, TRBD1 (5 bases). The CDR3 runs to 14 residues. V lost 6 bases to trimming and J lost 1 base, with 13 bases between them. Germline V CDR1 and CDR2: SGHRS, YFSETQ. The CDR3 spells CASKVGDSNYGYTF. The CDR3, as DNA: TGCGCCAGCAAAGTTGGCGACAGTAACTATGGCTACACCTTC. Together with reference TRBV5-1 and TRBJ1-2, the CDR3 gives the full variable domain: KAGVTQTPRYLIKTRGQQVTLSCSPISGHRSVSWYQQTPGQGLQFLFEYFSETQRNKGNFPGRFSGRQFSNSRSEMNVSTLELGDSALYLCASKVGDSNYGYTFGSGTRLTVV.

The V gene is TRBV2, the J gene TRBJ2-7; 8 bases map to TRBD1. Trimming cost V 6 bases and J 4 bases; bases outside gene matches: 5. Germline CDR1 is SNHLY and CDR2 is FYNNEI. The CDR3 has 13 residues. CDR3 bases: TGTGCCAGCAGGGACAGGGACACATACGAGCAGTACTTC. Translating gives CASRDRDTYEQYF.

CDR3 DNA: TGTGCCAGCAGTTTATCGGTTGGGGACAGGGCCTATGGCTACACCTTC. It encodes CASSLSVGDRAYGYTF. The chain couples TRBV27 to TRBJ1-2, with TRBD1 matching 9 bases. Germline V gives CDR1 MNHEY, CDR2 SMNVEV (reference sequence). This CDR3 spans 16 amino acids. The V segment lost 0 bases and the J segment 4 bases; nucleotides outside the gene matches: 6.

The chain links TRBV7-7 to TRBJ2-2; 10 bases match TRBD1. CDR1 is SSHAT and CDR2 is FNYEAQ in the germline V gene (reference sequence). The CDR3 extends over 15 amino acids. V trimming: 3 bases; J trimming: 4 bases; junction bases outside the gene matches: 2. CDR3 residues: CASSLDRGGTGELFF. The CDR3 DNA follows: TGTGCCAGCAGCTTGGACAGGGGGGGCACCGGGGAGCTGTTTTTT.

This chain joins TRBV27 and TRBJ2-7, with TRBD1 matching 7 bases. Germline CDR1 MNHEY, CDR2 SMNVEV (reference sequence). This CDR3 contains 16 residues. V trimming: 1 base; J trimming: 2 bases; junction bases outside the gene matches: 8. The CDR3 loop is CASSLYGPGGTYEQYF. The CDR3 nucleotides read TGTGCCAGCAGTTTATACGGCCCAGGGGGTACCTACGAGCAGTACTTC.